This is a list of T cell receptor beta chains from one sample in a study of blood T cell repertoires in COVID-19. Sequenced by immunoSEQ multiplex PCR; TCRdb stores in-frame clones only, minus some. This table holds under 75,000 clones, around four fifths found once. The specimen was peripheral blood. These receptors all come from a human donor in a cohort sampled during active COVID-19. Each CDR3 is given with its conserved first and last residue. A D gene is named only where the DNA matches it firmly. Not every row has a clone size; where given, it reads once, few, many or a size class.

d_call clone_size j_call v_call cdr3_nt cdr3_aa
- - TRBJ2-2 TRBV4-1 TGCGCCAGCAGCCAAGCGAATTACAACAGGGTTCGAGACGGGGAGCTGTTTTTT CASSQANYNRVRDGELFF
TRBD1 - TRBJ1-6 TRBV2 TGTGCCAGCAACTACGCCGGGACAGGCGATTCACCCCTCCACTTT CASNYAGTGDSPLHF
- once TRBJ2-5 TRBV10-1 TGCGCCAGCAGTGAACCGGTTAGGGGGACCCAGTACTTC CASSEPVRGTQYF